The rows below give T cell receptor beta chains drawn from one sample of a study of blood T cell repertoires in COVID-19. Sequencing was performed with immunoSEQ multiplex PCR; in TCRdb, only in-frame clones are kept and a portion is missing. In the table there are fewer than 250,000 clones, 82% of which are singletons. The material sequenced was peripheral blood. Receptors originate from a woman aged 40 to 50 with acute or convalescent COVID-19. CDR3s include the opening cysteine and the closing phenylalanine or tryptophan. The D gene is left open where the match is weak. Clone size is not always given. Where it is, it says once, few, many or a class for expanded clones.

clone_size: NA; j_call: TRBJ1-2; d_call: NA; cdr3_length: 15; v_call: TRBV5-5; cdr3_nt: TGTGCCAGCAGCCCGACACTGGTTACCAAATATGGCTACACCTTC; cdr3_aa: CASSPTLVTKYGYTF
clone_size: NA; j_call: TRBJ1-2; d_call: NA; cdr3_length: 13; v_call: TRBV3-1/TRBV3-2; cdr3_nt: TGTGCCAGCAGCCAACGGACAGACTATGGCTACACCTTC; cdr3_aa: CASSQRTDYGYTF
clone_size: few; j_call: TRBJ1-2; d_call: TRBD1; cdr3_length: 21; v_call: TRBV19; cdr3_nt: TGTGCCAGTAGCATCGGTTTATTGCGACCGGGACAGGGGGTGGGATACTATGGCTACACCTTC; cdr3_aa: CASSIGLLRPGQGVGYYGYTF
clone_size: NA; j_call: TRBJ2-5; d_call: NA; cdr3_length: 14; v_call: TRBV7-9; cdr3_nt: TGTGCCAGCAGCCACGAGAGAGGGCAAGAGACCCAGTACTTC; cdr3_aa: CASSHERGQETQYF
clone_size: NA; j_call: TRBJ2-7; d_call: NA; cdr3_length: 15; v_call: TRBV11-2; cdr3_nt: TGTGCCAGCAGCTCCCCTCGGGGGTTAAGCTACGAGCAGTACTTC; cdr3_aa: CASSSPRGLSYEQYF
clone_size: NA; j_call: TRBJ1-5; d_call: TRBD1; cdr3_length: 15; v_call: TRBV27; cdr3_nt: TGTGCCAGCAGTCAGGGACAGACGGGCAATCAGCCCCAGCATTTT; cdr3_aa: CASSQGQTGNQPQHF
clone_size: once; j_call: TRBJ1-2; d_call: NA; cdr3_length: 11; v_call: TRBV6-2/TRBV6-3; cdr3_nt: TGTGCCAGCAGTTACGGGGGCGGCTACACCTTC; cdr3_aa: CASSYGGGYTF
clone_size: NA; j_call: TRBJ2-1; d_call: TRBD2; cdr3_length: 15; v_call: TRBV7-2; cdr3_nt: TGTGCCAGCAGCCTTAGCGGGGGGTCCTACAATGAGCAGTTCTTC; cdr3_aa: CASSLSGGSYNEQFF
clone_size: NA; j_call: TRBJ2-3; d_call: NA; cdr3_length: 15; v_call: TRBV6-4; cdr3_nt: TGTGCCAGCAGTGACCTCGGGAACTCCGCGGGTACGCAGTATTTT; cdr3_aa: CASSDLGNSAGTQYF
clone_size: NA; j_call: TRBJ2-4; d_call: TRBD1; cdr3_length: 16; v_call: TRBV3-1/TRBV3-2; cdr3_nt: TGTGCCAGCAGCCAAGACGGGACAGTAGCCAAAAACATTCAGTACTTC; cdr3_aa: CASSQDGTVAKNIQYF
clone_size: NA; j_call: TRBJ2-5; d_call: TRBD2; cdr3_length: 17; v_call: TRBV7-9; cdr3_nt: TGTGCCAGCAGCTTAGGACTAGCGGTCGGAATCCAAGAGACCCAGTACTTC; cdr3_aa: CASSLGLAVGIQETQYF
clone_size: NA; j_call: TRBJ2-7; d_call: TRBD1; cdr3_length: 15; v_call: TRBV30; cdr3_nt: TGTGCCTGGGGAATAGGACAGGCCATGGCCTACGAGCAGTACTTC; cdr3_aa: CAWGIGQAMAYEQYF
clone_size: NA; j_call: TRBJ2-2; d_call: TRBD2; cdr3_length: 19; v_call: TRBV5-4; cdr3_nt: TGTGCCAGCAGCCGGAGAAACCTTCTAGCGGGAGGGTGGACCGGGGAGCTGTTTTTT; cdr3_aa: CASSRRNLLAGGWTGELFF
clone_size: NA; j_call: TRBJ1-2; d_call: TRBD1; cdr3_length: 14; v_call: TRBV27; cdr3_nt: TGTGCCAGCAGTACTCGGACAGGAAACTATGGCTACACCTTC; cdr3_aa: CASSTRTGNYGYTF
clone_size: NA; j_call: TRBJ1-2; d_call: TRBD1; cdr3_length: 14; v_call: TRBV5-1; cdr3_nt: TGCGCCAGCACCGACGGACAGGGACCCTATGGCTACACCTTC; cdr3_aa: CASTDGQGPYGYTF
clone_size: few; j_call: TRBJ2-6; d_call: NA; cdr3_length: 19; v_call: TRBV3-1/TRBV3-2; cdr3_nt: TGTGCCAGCAGCCAAGGAATCAGGGGATTCGGTTCTGGGGCCAACGTCCTGACTTTC; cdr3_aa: CASSQGIRGFGSGANVLTF
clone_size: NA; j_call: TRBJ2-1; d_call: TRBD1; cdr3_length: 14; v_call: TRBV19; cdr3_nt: TGTGCCAGTAAAGAACAGGGGGTATTAAATGAGCAGTTCTTC; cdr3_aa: CASKEQGVLNEQFF
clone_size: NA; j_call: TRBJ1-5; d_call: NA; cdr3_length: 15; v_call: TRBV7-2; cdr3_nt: TGTGCCAGCAGCTTCGGTGGAGCGAGCAATCAGCCCCAGCATTTT; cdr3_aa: CASSFGGASNQPQHF